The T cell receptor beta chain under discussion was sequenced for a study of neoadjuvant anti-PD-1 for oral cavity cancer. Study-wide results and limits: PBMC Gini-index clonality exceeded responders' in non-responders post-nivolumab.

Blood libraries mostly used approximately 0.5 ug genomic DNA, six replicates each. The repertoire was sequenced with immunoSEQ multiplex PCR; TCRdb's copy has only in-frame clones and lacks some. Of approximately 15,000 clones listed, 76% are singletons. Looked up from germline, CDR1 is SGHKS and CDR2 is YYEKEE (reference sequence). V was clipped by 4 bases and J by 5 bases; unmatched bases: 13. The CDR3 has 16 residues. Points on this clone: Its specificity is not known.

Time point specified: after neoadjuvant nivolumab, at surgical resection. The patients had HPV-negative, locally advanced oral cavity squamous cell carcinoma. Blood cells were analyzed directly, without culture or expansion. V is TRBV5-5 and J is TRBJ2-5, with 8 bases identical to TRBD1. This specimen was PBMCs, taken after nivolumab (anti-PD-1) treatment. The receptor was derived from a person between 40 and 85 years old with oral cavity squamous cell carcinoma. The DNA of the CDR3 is TGTGCCAGCAGCCACAGTGTGTGGACAGGGATGGAGACCCAGTACTTC. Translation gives CASSHSVWTGMETQYF.